The 10 T cell receptor beta chains given below trace back to one sample, sequenced in a study of beta chain features in type 1 diabetes. Regarding the study as a whole: Significant though moderate, a shortening of TCRB CDR3s appeared in all four CD4+ subsets of Type 1 diabetes patients.

The antigens of these receptors remain unknown. Isolated RNA was reverse transcribed in full, so expressed TCRB transcripts were sequenced. This table comes from immunoSEQ multiplex PCR, and its TCRdb copy is limited to in-frame clones, with some not included. Of 300,000 or so clones in the sample, approximately 15% were seen once. The specimen sequenced was naive CD4+ T cells from blood. These receptors were obtained from a man under 40 with type 1 diabetes.

This clone was picked up a small number of times. The chain's CDR3 is CASSLSGPGANVLTF. The CDR3, as DNA: TGTGCCAGCAGCTTATCAGGGCCTGGGGCCAACGTCCTGACTTTC. The chain is built from TRBV7-2 and TRBJ2-6; a possible D gene is TRBD1 (5 bases). This CDR3 is 15 amino acids long. Germline values: CDR1 SGHTA, CDR2 FQGNSA. The V end lost 2 bases, the J end lost 2 bases, and 7 bases lay between the germline ends.

As DNA, the CDR3 is TGTGCCAGCAGCGTGCAGGGGGCGAATGAGCAGTTCTTC. Translating gives CASSVQGANEQFF. The chain employs TRBV9 and TRBJ2-1, with TRBD1 identical over 8 bases. The CDR3 runs 13 residues. The germline gives CDR1 SGDLS, CDR2 YYNGEE. J was trimmed by 7 bases and V by 2 bases; bases with no gene match: 2.

This chain links TRBV5-1 with TRBJ2-1, with a tentative D call TRBD2 (6 bases). CDR3 length: 14 residues. Germline-derived CDR1 and CDR2 are SGHRS and YFSETQ. The V end was cut by 3 bases, the J end by 4 bases, with 11 bases between. The CDR3 DNA reads TGCGCCAGCAGCTCCGGGGGAAATTACAATGAGCAGTTCTTC. It codes for CASSSGGNYNEQFF.

The CDR3 loop is CASSLAGGYGANVLTF. The CDR3 region has the DNA TGCGCCAGCAGCTTGGCCGGGGGATATGGGGCCAACGTCCTGACTTTC. The chain has TRBV5-1 and TRBJ2-6; TRBD2 might be the D (6 bases). The CDR3 has 16 amino acids. The V and J ends lost 0 bases and 3 bases respectively, with 10 bases between them. CDR1 and CDR2 (germline): SGHRS, YFSETQ.

V usage is TRBV2 and J usage is TRBJ2-3; TRBD2 matches 13 bases. CDR1 is SNHLY, CDR2 FYNNEI, per germline. J gave up 3 bases and V 6 bases, and 6 bases lay outside the gene matches. The CDR3 sequence is 16 residues long. CDR3 in amino acids: CASRRLAGGATDTQYF. For the CDR3, the DNA is TGTGCCAGCAGGCGACTAGCGGGAGGTGCGACAGATACGCAGTATTTT.

This clone has a handful of counts. The chain uses TRBV4-2 and TRBJ2-7; 9 positions match TRBD2. Germline V lookup: CDR1 LGHNA, CDR2 YNFKEQ. CDR3 length: 16 residues. Germline trimming cut 6 bases from V and 4 bases from J; bases unmatched to any gene: 13. The CDR3 loop is CASSPTGSGSVYEQYF. The CDR3 DNA is TGTGCCAGCAGTCCTACGGGTAGCGGGAGTGTTTACGAGCAGTACTTC.

In its sample, this clone was seen a few times. The chain recombines TRBV12-5 with TRBJ2-1; D is perhaps TRBD2 (7 bases). CDR1 is LGHNT, CDR2 FRNRAP, per germline. Between the trimmed V and J ends, which lost 3 bases and 6 bases, there was a span of 9 bases. This CDR3 region has 13 residues. This chain's CDR3 is CASGFAGANEQFF. The CDR3 DNA sequence: TGTGCTAGTGGTTTTGCGGGGGCCAATGAGCAGTTCTTC. Full variable domain (outside the CDR3, taken from reference TRBV12-5 and TRBJ2-1): DARVTQTPRHKVTEMGQEVTMRCQPILGHNTVFWYRQTMMQGLELLAYFRNRAPLDDSGMPKDRFSAEMPDATLATLKIQPSEPRDSAVYFCASGFAGANEQFFGPGTRLTVL.

The chain couples TRBV11-1 to TRBJ2-1, with 9 bases matching TRBD1. The CDR3 spans 15 residues. Germline trimming cut 3 bases from V and 2 bases from J; bases unmatched to any gene: 2. Germline V lookup: CDR1 SGHAT, CDR2 FQDESV (reference sequence). CDR3 DNA: TGTGCCAGCAGCTTGACAGGGGGAACCTACAATGAGCAGTTCTTC. This translates into CASSLTGGTYNEQFF.

This clone was seen a few times. This chain joins TRBV4-1 and TRBJ1-2; D is ambiguous. Germline CDR1 is MGHRA and CDR2 is YSYEKL. The CDR3 runs to 14 residues. V lost 0 bases, J lost 4 bases, and 9 bases lay in between. The CDR3 loop is CASSQDWAVYGYTF. In nucleotides, the CDR3 is TGCGCCAGCAGCCAAGATTGGGCAGTCTATGGCTACACCTTC.

This clone occurred a few times. The chain joins TRBV7-2 to TRBJ2-3; 9 bases line up with TRBD2. The V gene's germline CDR1 is SGHTA and CDR2 FQGNSA. The trim removed 1 base at V and 3 bases at J, leaving 5 bases unmatched. CDR3 length: 16 residues. Here the CDR3 reads CASSLVPAGGTDTQYF. Written as DNA, the CDR3 is TGTGCCAGCAGCTTAGTCCCAGCGGGAGGTACAGATACGCAGTATTTT.